The T cell receptor beta chain described here comes from a study of CD8 T cells in ankylosing spondylitis. About this clonotype: Its antigen remains unknown.

This CDR3 is 15 amino acids long. The germline V gene encodes CDR1 MNHEY and CDR2 SMNVEV (reference sequence). With 6 bases clipped from V and 2 bases from J, the junction kept 6 bases outside the gene matches. Study-wide results and caveats: Earlier studies detected some motif variants in reactive arthritis synovial fluid and blood. A TCR beta motif made of 7 to 9 highly homologous variants seemed typical of ankylosing spondylitis blood. Matched synovial fluid from ankylosing spondylitis patients was reported to be enriched for disease-linked clones. In peripheral blood, disease-linked CD8+ clones occurred at relatively low frequencies.

Using quantitative 5'-RACE with molecular barcodes, the authors made TCR beta libraries. Using its own MiXCR run on the 5' RACE reads, TCRdb lists one record per CDR3 protein. The sample holds about 400,000 distinct CDR3 sequences, under 25% seen once. This clonotype originated in a male donor with ankylosing spondylitis. V gene TRBV27 combines with J gene TRBJ2-7, with 11 bases fitting TRBD2. The specimen was blood, either unsorted or a sorted T cell fraction (not recorded which). CDR3 bases: TGTGCCAGCAGACGCGGACTAGCGGGTCCCTACGAGCAGTACTTC. It encodes CASRRGLAGPYEQYF.